This T cell receptor (beta chain) came from a study of monozygotic twins with inflammatory bowel disease. After skipping T cell sorting, the authors isolated total RNA from whole blood. Using the 5' RACE reads, TCRdb records one entry per CDR3 protein without DNA. The sample has a few hundred thousand distinct CDR3 sequences. Germline CDR1 SNHLY, CDR2 FYNNEI. The CDR3 contains 16 residues. Sequenced input: blood. The clonotype originates from a human donor with ulcerative colitis or Crohn's disease, or a healthy co-twin of an affected twin (not recorded which). The V call is TRBV2, the J call TRBJ1-6; TCRdb's assignment of TRBD1 cannot be checked, as there is no DNA. The CDR3 sequence is CASSAKLTGGNSPLHF. Full variable domain (missing parts from reference TRBV2 and TRBJ1-6): EPEVTQTPSHQVTQMGQEVILRCVPISNHLYFYWYRQILGQKVEFLVSFYNNEISEKSEIFDDQFSVERPDGSNFTLKIRSTKLEDSAMYFCASSAKLTGGNSPLHFGNGTRLTVT.